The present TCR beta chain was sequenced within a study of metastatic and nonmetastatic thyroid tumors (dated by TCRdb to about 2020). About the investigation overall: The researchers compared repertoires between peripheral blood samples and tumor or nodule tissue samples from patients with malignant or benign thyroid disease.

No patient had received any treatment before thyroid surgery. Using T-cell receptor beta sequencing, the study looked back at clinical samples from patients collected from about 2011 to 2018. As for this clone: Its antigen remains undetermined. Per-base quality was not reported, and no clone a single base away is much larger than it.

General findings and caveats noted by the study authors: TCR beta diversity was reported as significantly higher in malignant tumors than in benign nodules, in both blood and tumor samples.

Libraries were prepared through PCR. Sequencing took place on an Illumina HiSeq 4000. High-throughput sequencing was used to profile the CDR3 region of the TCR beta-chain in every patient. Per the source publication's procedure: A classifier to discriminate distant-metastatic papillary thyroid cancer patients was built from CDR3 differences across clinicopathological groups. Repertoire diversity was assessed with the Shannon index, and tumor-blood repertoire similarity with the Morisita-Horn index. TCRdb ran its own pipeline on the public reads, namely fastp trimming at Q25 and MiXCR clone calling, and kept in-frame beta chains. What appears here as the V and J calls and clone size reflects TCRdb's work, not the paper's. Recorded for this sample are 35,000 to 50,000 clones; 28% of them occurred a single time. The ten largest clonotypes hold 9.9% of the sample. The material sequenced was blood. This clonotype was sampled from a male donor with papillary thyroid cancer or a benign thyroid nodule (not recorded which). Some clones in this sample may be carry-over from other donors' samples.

The base sequence is TGTGCCACCAGCAGAGGGAAGGAAAAACTGTTTTTT. This codes for CATSRGKEKLFF. The chain couples TRBV15 to TRBJ1-4, with no D gene named confidently. CDR1 LNHNV and CDR2 YYDKDF are derived from the germline V gene (reference sequence). V is cut by 1 base and J by 8 bases, and the space between the germline ends is 5 bases. From the cysteine up to the phenylalanine, the CDR3 has a length of 12 residues. Kept here is only the CDR3 DNA, which spans 36 bases and is read in frame from base 1.